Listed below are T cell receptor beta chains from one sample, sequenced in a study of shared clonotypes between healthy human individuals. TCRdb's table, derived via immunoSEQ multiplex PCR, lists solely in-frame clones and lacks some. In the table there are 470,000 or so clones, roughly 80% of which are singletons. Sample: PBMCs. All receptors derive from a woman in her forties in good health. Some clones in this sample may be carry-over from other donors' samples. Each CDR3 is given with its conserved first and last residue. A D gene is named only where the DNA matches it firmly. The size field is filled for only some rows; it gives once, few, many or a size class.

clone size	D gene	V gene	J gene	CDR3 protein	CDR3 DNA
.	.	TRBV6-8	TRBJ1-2	CASLLRGASDGYTF	TGTGCCAGCCTGCTGCGCGGGGCTTCGGATGGCTACACCTTC
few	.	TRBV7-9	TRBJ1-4	CASSFRQPATNEKLFF	TGTGCCAGCAGCTTTAGGCAGCCTGCAACTAATGAAAAACTGTTTTTT
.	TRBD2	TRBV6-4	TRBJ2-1	CASSRVAGSYNEQFF	TGTGCCAGCAGTCGCGTAGCGGGCTCCTACAATGAGCAGTTCTTC
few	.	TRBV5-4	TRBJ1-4	CASSLAGNEKLFF	TGTGCCAGCAGCTTGGCAGGGAATGAAAAACTGTTTTTT
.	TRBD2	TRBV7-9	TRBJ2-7	CASSLEGGGSRYEQYF	TGTGCCAGCAGCTTAGAGGGCGGGGGGAGCCGGTACGAGCAGTACTTC
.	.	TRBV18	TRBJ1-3	CASSRILGTEGNTIYF	TGTGCCAGCTCACGAATACTCGGGACGGAGGGAAACACCATATATTTT
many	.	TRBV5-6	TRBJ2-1	CASSLRATYNEQFF	TGTGCCAGCAGCTTGCGAGCGACATACAATGAGCAGTTCTTC
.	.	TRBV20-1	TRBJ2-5	CSARPGETQYF	TGCAGTGCTAGACCGGGGGAGACCCAGTACTTC
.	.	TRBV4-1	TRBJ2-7	CASSQVRGPSPYEQYF	TGCGCCAGCAGCCAAGTACGTGGGCCCTCACCTTACGAGCAGTACTTC
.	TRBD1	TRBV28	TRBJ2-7	CASSLSAGGGEQYF	TGTGCCAGCAGTTTGAGTGCAGGGGGTGGGGAGCAGTACTTC
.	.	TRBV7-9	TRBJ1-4	CASSLAGKLFF	TGTGCCAGCAGCTTAGCCGGAAAACTGTTTTTT
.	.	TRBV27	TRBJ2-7	CASTSFANEQYF	TGTGCCAGCACTTCGTTCGCAAACGAGCAGTACTTC
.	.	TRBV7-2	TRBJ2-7	CASSRLSGDEQYF	TGTGCCAGCAGCCGCTTATCGGGTGACGAGCAGTACTTC
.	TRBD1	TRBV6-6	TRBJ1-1	CASRTTGGASEAFF	TGTGCCAGCAGAACTACAGGGGGCGCCTCTGAAGCTTTCTTT
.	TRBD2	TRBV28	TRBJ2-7	CASRDSGPTYEQYF	TGTGCCAGCAGGGATAGCGGGCCGACCTACGAGCAGTACTTC
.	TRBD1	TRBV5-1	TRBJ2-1	CASSERGRGSDEQFF	TGCGCCAGCAGCGAGAGGGGCAGGGGGTCCGATGAGCAGTTCTTC
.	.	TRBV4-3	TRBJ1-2	CASSQDLPGSYGYTF	TGCGCCAGCAGCCAAGATCTCCCAGGGAGCTATGGCTACACCTTC
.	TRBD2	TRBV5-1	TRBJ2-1	CASSLERGRHNEQFF	TGCGCCAGCAGCTTGGAGCGCGGGAGACACAATGAGCAGTTCTTC